This is a list of T cell receptor beta chains from one sample in a study of beta chain features in type 1 diabetes. Generated by immunoSEQ multiplex PCR, the TCRdb table keeps only in-frame clones and is missing some. This table has approximately 170,000 clones, over 6% appearing once. The material sequenced was central memory CD4+ T cells from blood. The receptor source for this set is a man aged 18-30 years with type 1 diabetes. Both conserved end residues are part of each CDR3.

v_call	j_call	cdr3_aa
TRBV7-6	TRBJ2-5	CASSLSPGRQGETQYF
TRBV6-6	TRBJ2-7	CASTARVPSHEQYF
TRBV30	TRBJ2-3	CAWMGGESLAGTDTQYF
TRBV7-9	TRBJ2-5	CASSFLHSQETQYF
TRBV5-1	TRBJ2-1	CASSLLAPHSNEQFF
TRBV10-3	TRBJ2-7	CAIREGLAGDLQYF
TRBV4-1	TRBJ1-6	CASSQGGQRGSPLHF
TRBV4-3	TRBJ2-4	CASSQQSGGWDIQYF
TRBV5-1	TRBJ2-5	CASSRGQAEETQYF
TRBV5-4	TRBJ1-1	CASSYDREAFF
TRBV18	TRBJ1-5	CASSNVTGQRGSNQPQHF
TRBV5-1	TRBJ1-5	CASRDSSNQPQHF
TRBV30	TRBJ2-2	CASAGLAGGELFF
TRBV5-1	TRBJ1-2	CASSLVIGTQDGYTF
TRBV9	TRBJ2-5	CASSVDPTGGTQYF
TRBV6-6	TRBJ1-1	CASSYVWGLRNTEAFF
TRBV7-9	TRBJ1-1	CASRLTANTEAFF
TRBV2	TRBJ2-7	CASSRGPTQQYF
TRBV19	TRBJ2-1	CASSMPGQSPSYNEQFF
TRBV7-9	TRBJ1-5	CASSLNRSVSNQPQHF
TRBV11-2	TRBJ1-2	CASSGGSVEGGYTF
TRBV18	TRBJ2-1	CASSPTDRNNEQFF
TRBV5-4	TRBJ1-2	CASSLDRGQGGYTF
TRBV28	TRBJ1-1	CASSLGTGGTEAFF
TRBV2	TRBJ2-5	CASKYQETQYF
TRBV30	TRBJ2-5	CAWTDRGRETQYF
TRBV2	TRBJ1-2	CASTSVGNYGYTF
TRBV9	TRBJ2-5	CASSVGPSGGAEETQYF
TRBV18	TRBJ2-6	CASAPSVSGANVLTF
TRBV30	TRBJ1-6	CAWTQGSSYNSPLHF
TRBV5-1	TRBJ1-3	CASSRGDNSYTIYF
TRBV18	TRBJ1-5	CASASRVQDQPQHF
TRBV4-3	TRBJ1-3	CASSQEAVPGNTIYF
TRBV30	TRBJ1-5	CAWSVQTGGNQPQHF
TRBV7-9	TRBJ2-1	CASSLTSSGRNEQFF
TRBV9	TRBJ1-2	CASSVEGQPYGYTF
TRBV28	TRBJ2-2	CASSPTHRTRAQNGELFF
TRBV7-9	TRBJ2-3	CASRSSADTQYF
TRBV7-8	TRBJ2-7	CASSGTYEQYF
TRBV4-2	TRBJ2-1	CASSQDQPSGSYNEQFF
TRBV30	TRBJ1-5	CAWNPGYNRNQPQHF
TRBV5-1	TRBJ1-6	CASRLDSVNSPLHF
TRBV15	TRBJ2-7	CATSRERRGPYEQYF
TRBV5-4	TRBJ1-2	CASSWPGQGEGGYTF
TRBV9	TRBJ2-6	CASTERSSGANVLTF
TRBV15	TRBJ2-5	CATSRRWGRGETQYF
TRBV28	TRBJ2-1	CAAESGGASNEQFF
TRBV11-2	TRBJ2-7	CASSLERLEVAEQYF
TRBV7-7	TRBJ2-2	CASSLDSHRELFF
TRBV14	TRBJ1-5	CASSQGQGTGQPQHF
TRBV2	TRBJ2-1	CASSADTYNEQFF
TRBV19	TRBJ1-1	CASSNTVNTEAFF
TRBV4-1	TRBJ1-1	CASSQVGVRTEAFF
TRBV29-1	TRBJ1-1	CSANTGVRNTEAFF